This passage covers 22 T cell receptor beta chains from one sample sequenced in a study of CD8 T cells in Susac syndrome. Random hexamers were used to reverse transcribe 0.5 to 1 ug of RNA. TCRdb used MiXCR to reprocess the immunoSEQ multiplex PCR reads, holding one entry per CDR3 protein. The repertoire holds around 81,000 distinct CDR3 sequences, with 94% as singletons. Sequencing input: CD8+ T cells from PBMCs. The source is a human donor with Susac syndrome.

As DNA, the CDR3 is TGTGCCAGCAGCCACAACAGGGGCGCCAGGCCTTACGAGCAGTACTTC. Translating gives CASSHNRGARPYEQYF. V gene TRBV3-1 combines with J gene TRBJ2-7; 7 bases are shared with TRBD1. The CDR3 spans 16 residues. In germline, CDR1 is LGHDT, CDR2 YNNKEL (reference sequence). V lost 3 bases to trimming and J lost 4 bases; unmatched junction nucleotides: 12.

The J gene is TRBJ2-1, the V gene TRBV5-1; perhaps D is TRBD1 or TRBD2 (5 bases each). V lost 9 bases to trimming and J lost 2 bases, with 12 bases between them. Germline assignment: CDR1 SGHRS and CDR2 YFSETQ. The CDR3 sequence is 13 residues long. DNA of the CDR3: TGCGCCACTTGGGACGTAACCTACAATGAGCAGTTCTTC. It codes for CATWDVTYNEQFF. The entire variable domain, with the rest obtained from reference TRBV5-1 and TRBJ2-1, is as follows: KAGVTQTPRYLIKTRGQQVTLSCSPISGHRSVSWYQQTPGQGLQFLFEYFSETQRNKGNFPGRFSGRQFSNSRSEMNVSTLELGDSALYLCATWDVTYNEQFFGPGTRLTVL.

The chain employs TRBV19 and TRBJ2-7, with 9 bases matching TRBD1. Germline V lookup: CDR1 LNHDA, CDR2 SQIVND (reference sequence). The CDR3 contains 17 residues. The junction had 12 bases not matched to a gene; V was cut back by 1 base and J by 5 bases. The CDR3: CASSIGGRSGQGHEQYF. The CDR3 DNA sequence: TGTGCCAGTAGTATAGGTGGGCGATCGGGACAGGGCCACGAGCAGTACTTC.

The chain combines TRBV7-9 with TRBJ2-5; the D gene is possibly TRBD2 (6 bases). The CDR3 totals 15 residues. Germline-derived CDR1 and CDR2 are SEHNR and FQNEAQ (reference sequence). V was shortened by 5 bases and J by 3 bases, with 16 bases between the two germline ends. This CDR3 reads CASSPPRTGEETQYF. CDR3 nucleotide sequence: TGTGCCAGCAGCCCCCCCCGGACGGGAGAAGAGACCCAGTACTTC.

The rearrangement uses TRBV27 and TRBJ1-5, with unresolved D. Germline lookup yields CDR1 MNHEY and CDR2 SMNVEV (reference sequence). V dropped 6 bases and J dropped 6 bases, with 15 bases sitting between them. This CDR3 is 14 amino acids long. This chain's CDR3 is CASRAGSGGQPQHF. CDR3 sequence (DNA): TGTGCCAGCAGGGCGGGGTCTGGAGGTCAGCCCCAGCATTTT.

The chain uses TRBV19 and TRBJ1-3, with unresolved D. The ends were cut back, 10 bases at V and 0 bases at J, with 10 bases in the middle. CDR3 length equals 13 residues. Germline V gene data show CDR1 as LNHDA and CDR2 as SQIVND (reference sequence). CDR3 coding DNA: TGTGCCACACAGCTGGCCTCTGGAAACACCATATATTTT. Translation: CATQLASGNTIYF.

The genes are TRBV9 and TRBJ2-7; 8 nucleotides agree with TRBD1. Germline V gene data show CDR1 as SGDLS and CDR2 as YYNGEE. With V trimmed by 0 bases and J by 2 bases, 1 base remained unmatched. This CDR3 has 14 residues. The CDR3 sequence: CASSVGTGTYEQYF. The CDR3 nucleotides are TGTGCCAGCAGCGTAGGGACAGGGACCTACGAGCAGTACTTC.

The rearrangement links TRBV7-3 to TRBJ2-5; TRBD1 agrees at 7 bases. J gave up 4 bases and V 5 bases, and 7 bases lay outside the gene matches. This CDR3 contains 14 residues. Germline V gene data show CDR1 as SGHTA and CDR2 as FQGTGA. CDR3 coding DNA: TGTGCCAGCAGCCGACCGGGACAGCGAGAGACCCAGTACTTC. It is translated as CASSRPGQRETQYF.

The chain is built from TRBV30 and TRBJ1-5; D remains unclear. The CDR3 sequence is 12 residues long. The V end lost 7 bases, the J end lost 4 bases, and 11 bases lay between the germline ends. CDR1 and CDR2 from the germline V gene are GTSNPN and SVGIG (reference sequence). The CDR3 DNA reads as TGTGCCTCACAGACGGGTAATCAGCCCCAGCATTTT. As protein: CASQTGNQPQHF.

The chain is built from TRBV14 and TRBJ2-7; D gene unclear. The ends were cut back, 0 bases at V and 0 bases at J, with 6 bases in the middle. Germline CDR1 reads SGHDN; CDR2 reads FVKESK. This CDR3 is built from 14 residues. The CDR3 nucleotides are TGTGCCAGCAGCCAAGATCCCAGCTCCTACGAGCAGTACTTC. As protein: CASSQDPSSYEQYF. Drawing the rest from reference TRBV14 and TRBJ2-7, the complete variable domain is EAGVTQFPSHSVIEKGQTVTLRCDPISGHDNLYWYRRVMGKEIKFLLHFVKESKQDESGMPNNRFLAERTGGTYSTLKVQPAELEDSGVYFCASSQDPSSYEQYFGPGTRLTVT.

The rearrangement joins TRBV19 to TRBJ2-1; weak D call: TRBD2 (5 bases). V lost 2 bases and J lost 9, with 14 bases in between. This CDR3 has 14 amino acids. Germline values: CDR1 LNHDA, CDR2 SQIVND (reference sequence). The CDR3 bases are TGTGCCAGTAGTATAAGAAGGCCTGAGGGTGAGCAGTTCTTC. This gives the protein CASSIRRPEGEQFF.

This chain connects TRBV14 to TRBJ2-7; D is uncertain. The CDR3 spans 14 residues. Trimming took 3 bases from V and 2 from J, leaving 11 bases between them. Germline lookup yields CDR1 SGHDN and CDR2 FVKESK. CDR3 residues: CASSQVTIPYEQYF. DNA of the CDR3: TGTGCCAGCAGCCAGGTAACAATCCCCTACGAGCAGTACTTC.

The chain employs TRBV28 and TRBJ2-5; 7 positions agree with TRBD1. After removal of 6 bases from V and 3 bases from J, the junction contained 4 bases not matched to a gene. The CDR3 spans 13 residues. Germline V lookup: CDR1 MDHEN, CDR2 SYDVKM. The CDR3 here is CASSNTGEETQYF. DNA for the CDR3: TGTGCCAGCAGCAATACAGGGGAAGAGACCCAGTACTTC.

The chain joins TRBV19 to TRBJ2-7, with a tentative D call TRBD1 (5 bases). CDR3 length equals 13 residues. The V end lost 6 bases, the J end lost 3 bases, and 12 bases lay between the germline ends. CDR1 is LNHDA, CDR2 SQIVND, per germline (reference sequence). CDR3 bases: TGTGCCAGTAGGTACAGGTCAAACTACGAGCAGTACTTC. This encodes CASRYRSNYEQYF.

In DNA form, the CDR3 reads TGTGCCAGCAGCGTAGGAGGACAGGGGAAAGAGACCCAGTACTTC. This codes for CASSVGGQGKETQYF. The rearrangement joins TRBV9 to TRBJ2-5; 9 bases agree with TRBD1. The CDR3 is 15 amino acids. Unmatched junction bases numbered 3, after V lost 0 bases and J lost 3 bases. Germline values: CDR1 SGDLS, CDR2 YYNGEE.

This chain links TRBV29-1 with TRBJ2-7; 11 nucleotides align to TRBD1. Germline trimming cut 0 bases from V and 4 bases from J; bases unmatched to any gene: 8. CDR1 SQVTM and CDR2 ANQGSEA come from the germline V gene. The CDR3 has 16 amino acids. The CDR3 region is CSVEDWTGTGGYEQYF. The CDR3 DNA reads TGCAGCGTTGAAGATTGGACCGGGACAGGGGGTTACGAGCAGTACTTC.

The chain links TRBV6-2 or TRBV6-3 to TRBJ2-3; 10 positions agree with TRBD2. CDR3 length: 15 residues. Germline values: CDR1 MNHEY, CDR2 SVGEGT. V gave up 5 bases and J gave up 9 bases; unmatched junction bases: 11. The CDR3 region has the DNA TGTGCCAGCAGTACCGGGACTAGCGTTCCGTGGACGCAGTATTTT. Its protein is CASSTGTSVPWTQYF.

This chain joins TRBV19 and TRBJ2-5; the D gene could be TRBD1 or TRBD2 (5 bases each). Germline loops: CDR1 LNHDA, CDR2 SQIVND (reference sequence). The CDR3 totals 13 residues. V shed 9 bases and J shed 5 bases, with 16 bases lying between them. For the CDR3, the DNA is TGTGCCAGCCGGGGCCCCCCGAGGGAGACCCAGTACTTC. It specifies CASRGPPRETQYF.

The J gene is TRBJ2-5, the V gene TRBV30; 11 nucleotides match TRBD2. CDR3 size: 14 residues. CDR1 and CDR2 (germline): GTSNPN, SVGIG (reference sequence). With 5 bases clipped from V and 5 bases from J, the junction kept 7 bases outside the gene matches. CDR3 loop: CAWGTSGTLETQYF. The CDR3 DNA reads TGTGCCTGGGGGACTAGCGGAACACTGGAGACCCAGTACTTC.

The chain has TRBV2 and TRBJ2-5; possibly TRBD1 for D (5 bases). The V end lost 3 bases, the J end lost 4 bases, and 15 bases lay between the germline ends. The CDR3 consists of 15 residues. Germline V gives CDR1 SNHLY, CDR2 FYNNEI. The CDR3 nucleotides are TGTGCCAGCAGTGAGCTGTTGGGGCAGCCAGAGACCCAGTACTTC. Amino acids: CASSELLGQPETQYF.

Details on this clonotype: An end of the junction does not agree with germline; a read error may underlie this. This sequence joins TRBV6-2 or TRBV6-3 and TRBJ2-5; 15 bases map to TRBD2. The CDR3 runs 17 residues. Germline CDR1 reads MNHEY; CDR2 reads SVGEGT. Here the CDR3 DNA reads TGTGCCAGCAGTCACTCCGGACTAGCGGGAGGGGAAGAGACCCAGTACTTC. It is translated as CASSHSGLAGGEETQYF.

V gene TRBV30 combines with J gene TRBJ1-1; 8 nucleotides agree with TRBD1. This CDR3 contains 13 residues. Per germline, CDR1 GTSNPN and CDR2 SVGIG (reference sequence). With V trimmed by 5 bases and J by 6 bases, 8 bases remained unmatched. As DNA, the CDR3 is TGTGCCTGGGGACAGGGAGTCTCCGCTGAAGCTTTCTTT. Translation gives CAWGQGVSAEAFF.